The clone carrying this T cell receptor (beta chain) has more than one count but fewer than ten. TCRdb ran MiXCR on the 5' RACE reads and lists one entry per CDR3 protein. The sample has under 1 million distinct CDR3 sequences, about 12% seen once. Germline values: CDR1 SGHRS, CDR2 YFSETQ. This CDR3 region has 15 residues. V trimming: 0 bases; J trimming: 7 bases; junction bases outside the gene matches: 3. The data are from a study of identical twins. Another study also made use of these data, one on yellow fever vaccine responses in identical twins. That work contributes: Vaccine T cell responses of twins reportedly seemed partly convergent and partly personalized.

This clonotype was sampled from a woman in her late teens or twenties in good health. Sequenced: PBMCs. This chain connects TRBV5-1 to TRBJ2-1, with 11 bases fitting TRBD1. The CDR3 sequence: CASSLEGTGGNEQFF. Here the CDR3 DNA reads TGCGCCAGCAGCTTGGAAGGGACAGGGGGTAATGAGCAGTTCTTC.